The next 32 T cell receptor beta chains were all read from a single sample in a study of blood T cell repertoires in COVID-19. Assay: immunoSEQ multiplex PCR; the TCRdb copy retains only in-frame clones and omits some. In the table there are about 210,000 clones, 82% of which are singletons. The sequencing sample was made of peripheral blood. The receptors come from a middle-aged woman with acute or convalescent COVID-19.

The chain joins TRBV9 to TRBJ1-1; D is unresolved. Germline V gene sequence: CDR1 SGDLS, CDR2 YYNGEE. The CDR3 is made up of 14 amino acids. Trimming shortened V by 4 bases and J by 2 bases, and 12 bases separated the two germline ends. CDR3 in amino acids: CASSPPNSNTEAFF. CDR3 bases: TGTGCCAGCAGCCCTCCAAACAGCAACACTGAAGCTTTCTTT.

This sequence joins TRBV30 and TRBJ1-2; D unclear. The CDR3 is 11 residues long. Germline CDR1 and CDR2: GTSNPN and SVGIG (reference sequence). Deletions cut 3 bases from V and 4 bases from J, with 6 bases between. The CDR3 is CAWREPYGYTF. The CDR3 DNA reads as TGTGCCTGGAGAGAGCCCTATGGCTACACCTTC.

This clone was seen only once. The CDR3 region is CASSSRTGKVGYTF. CDR3 nucleotides: TGTGCCAGTAGTTCCCGGACAGGGAAGGTCGGCTACACCTTC. The chain joins TRBV19 to TRBJ1-2; the match to TRBD1 covers 8 bases. Trimming at V came to 5 bases and at J to 8 bases, leaving 10 bases not matched to a gene. This CDR3 is 14 amino acids long. CDR1 is LNHDA and CDR2 is SQIVND in the germline V gene (reference sequence).

This clone was observed a single time. The chain has TRBV25-1 and TRBJ1-1; D is unresolved. Germline V gives CDR1 MGHDK, CDR2 SYGVNS. V was cut by 1 base and J by 8 bases, with 14 bases left in between. The CDR3 extends over 14 amino acids. The CDR3 reads CASSESTGNREAFF. CDR3 bases: TGTGCCAGCAGTGAATCAACGGGGAATAGGGAAGCTTTCTTT.

The chain employs TRBV2 and TRBJ1-5; 8 nucleotides align to TRBD1. The germline CDR1 and CDR2 sequences are SNHLY and FYNNEI. Germline trimming cut 5 bases from V and 2 bases from J; bases unmatched to any gene: 5. The CDR3 length is 15 residues. DNA of the CDR3: TGTGCCAGCAGTTCTCTGGACAGGGGCAATCAGCCCCAGCATTTT. It yields the protein CASSSLDRGNQPQHF.

The CDR3 reads CASSSQGLNTEAFF. CDR3 bases: TGCGCCAGCAGCTCCCAGGGATTGAACACTGAAGCTTTCTTT. This chain connects TRBV5-1 to TRBJ1-1; perhaps TRBD1 as D (5 bases). From germline, CDR1 is SGHRS and CDR2 YFSETQ. V was cut by 3 bases and J by 0 bases, with 9 bases left in between. The CDR3 length is 14 residues. Filled out from reference TRBV5-1 and TRBJ1-1, the complete variable domain reads KAGVTQTPRYLIKTRGQQVTLSCSPISGHRSVSWYQQTPGQGLQFLFEYFSETQRNKGNFPGRFSGRQFSNSRSEMNVSTLELGDSALYLCASSSQGLNTEAFFGQGTRLTVV.

J is TRBJ2-7 and V is TRBV5-4; D might be TRBD1 (6 bases). CDR3 length: 14 residues. The germline gives CDR1 SGHNT, CDR2 YYREEE (reference sequence). With 4 bases removed from V and 2 bases from J, the gap between germline ends came to 13 bases. The CDR3 nucleotides are TGTGCCAGCAGCGAATGGGACACGACCTACGAGCAGTACTTC. Translating it yields CASSEWDTTYEQYF.

This rearrangement joins TRBV6-4 to TRBJ2-1; TRBD2 aligns across 10 bases. Germline CDR1 is MRHNA and CDR2 is SNTAGT. Losses at the gene ends were 6 bases for V and 9 bases for J; bases not matched to a gene: 5. The CDR3 sequence is 13 residues long. CDR3 residues: CASSPSGRGEQFF. The DNA of the CDR3 is TGTGCCAGCAGCCCTAGCGGGAGAGGTGAGCAGTTCTTC.

This clone was seen just once. The chain couples TRBV19 to TRBJ2-7, with D unclear. Germline assignment: CDR1 LNHDA and CDR2 SQIVND (reference sequence). This CDR3 has 13 amino acids. Trimming took 4 bases from V and 2 from J, leaving 9 bases between them. The CDR3 nucleotides read TGTGCCAGTAGTAGTCAGTTCCCCTACGAGCAGTACTTC. This encodes CASSSQFPYEQYF.

V and J are TRBV4-3 and TRBJ1-1; 10 nucleotides line up with TRBD1. The V segment lost 6 bases and the J segment 5 bases; nucleotides outside the gene matches: 9. This CDR3 has 15 amino acids. Germline V gene lookup returns CDR1 LGHNA and CDR2 YSLEER. The CDR3 protein is CASRLQWTGGTEAFF. In DNA form, the CDR3 reads TGCGCCAGCAGGTTACAATGGACAGGGGGTACTGAAGCTTTCTTT.

The chain is built from TRBV21-1 and TRBJ1-6; the table's D gene call, TRBD1, was not cross checked with the DNA. TRBV21-1 is a recognized pseudogene. The CDR3 covers 14 residues. This CDR3 is CASDTGLYNSPLHF. The CDR3 DNA is TGTGCCAGCGATACAGGGTTATATAATTCACCCCTCCACTTT.

The chain combines TRBV25-1 with TRBJ2-7; TRBD1 matches at 8 bases. The CDR3 is 15 amino acids. CDR1 is MGHDK, CDR2 SYGVNS, per germline. V was clipped by 1 base and J by 6 bases; unmatched bases: 8. In DNA form, the CDR3 reads TGTGCCAGCAGTGAATTGAGGACAGGGAAGAGCGAGCAGTACTTC. Its translation is CASSELRTGKSEQYF.

V gene TRBV27 combines with J gene TRBJ1-6, with a weak D call TRBD1 (5 bases). The germline V gene encodes CDR1 MNHEY and CDR2 SMNVEV (reference sequence). The CDR3 sequence is 13 residues long. The V end was cut by 7 bases, the J end by 4 bases, with 8 bases between. The CDR3 nucleotides read TGTGCCAGCAAGGGGCCGTATAATTCACCCCTCCACTTT. Residues: CASKGPYNSPLHF.

The chain links TRBV18 to TRBJ1-4, with D uncertain. CDR3 length equals 13 residues. The germline CDR1 and CDR2 sequences are KGHSH and LQKENI. V gave up 6 bases and J gave up 8 bases, with 13 bases separating them. CDR3 sequence: CASSPGRREKLFF. The CDR3 nucleotides read TGTGCCAGCTCCCCTGGCCGGAGGGAAAAACTGTTTTTT.

The chain combines TRBV19 with TRBJ2-7, with D perhaps matching TRBD2 (5 bases). CDR1 and CDR2 (germline): LNHDA, SQIVND (reference sequence). V was trimmed by 7 bases and J by 5 bases, leaving 15 bases between them. This CDR3 contains 13 residues. CDR3 sequence: CASMGSGSHEQYF. CDR3 nucleotides: TGTGCCAGTATGGGCTCGGGGTCCCACGAGCAGTACTTC.

The J gene is TRBJ2-5, the V gene TRBV27, with D possibly matching TRBD2 (6 bases). There are 17 residues in the CDR3. The germline V gene encodes CDR1 MNHEY and CDR2 SMNVEV (reference sequence). Trimming took 2 bases from V and 7 from J, leaving 23 bases between them. The CDR3 region has the DNA TGTGCCAGCAGTTTAAAATTGTGGGGAGGCCTTCGGGGGACCCAGTACTTC. It encodes CASSLKLWGGLRGTQYF.

On this clone: At the DNA level, this CDR3 is encoded by other sequences in the same sample as well. The chain employs TRBV9 and TRBJ2-7, with a weak D call TRBD2 (6 bases). This CDR3 has 13 residues. CDR1 and CDR2 from the germline V gene are SGDLS and YYNGEE. V was clipped by 4 bases and J by 0 bases, with 8 bases between them. CDR3 bases: TGTGCCAGCAGCCCCGGGGGCTCCTACGAGCAGTACTTC. It codes for CASSPGGSYEQYF.

This chain uses TRBV23-1 with TRBJ1-4; TRBD1 agrees at 7 bases. TRBV23-1 has ORF status, its function being uncertain. Trimming at V came to 0 bases and at J to 7 bases, leaving 11 bases not matched to a gene. The CDR3 length is 17 residues. The CDR3, as DNA: TGCGCCAGCAGTCAATCCGGACAGGTCAGGGGAAGTGAAAAACTGTTTTTT. Amino acid sequence: CASSQSGQVRGSEKLFF.

The chain recombines TRBV29-1 with TRBJ1-2; the D is unclear. Per germline, CDR1 SQVTM and CDR2 ANQGSEA. CDR3 length: 13 residues. Trimming shortened V by 1 base and J by 8 bases, and 14 bases separated the two germline ends. The CDR3 loop reads CSVEVGVGGGYTF. CDR3 in DNA: TGCAGCGTTGAAGTTGGGGTAGGAGGGGGCTACACCTTC.

This clone was picked up a small number of times. The J gene is TRBJ1-3, the V gene TRBV4-2; D perhaps matches TRBD1 (6 bases). The germline V gene encodes CDR1 LGHNA and CDR2 YNFKEQ. Trimming removed 1 base from V and 0 bases from J, with 10 bases in between. There are 16 residues in the CDR3. The CDR3 sequence: CASSQGNRASGNTIYF. CDR3 coding DNA: TGTGCCAGCAGCCAAGGCAACAGGGCCTCTGGAAACACCATATATTTT.

This chain uses TRBV6-5 with TRBJ1-2, with 9 bases lining up with TRBD1. Per germline, CDR1 MNHEY and CDR2 SVGAGI. With V trimmed by 7 bases and J by 5 bases, 5 bases remained unmatched. This CDR3 is built from 13 residues. The CDR3, as DNA: TGTGCCAGCACTTTGGGGACAGGGTATGGCTACACCTTC. Encoded protein: CASTLGTGYGYTF.

This clone was observed a single time. The CDR3, as DNA: TGTGCCATCAGGGAAACCGGACGGGGCTATGGCTACACCTTC. This codes for CAIRETGRGYGYTF. The chain employs TRBV10-3 and TRBJ1-2; D is unclear. The V and J ends lost 6 bases and 4 bases respectively, with 15 bases between them. The germline V gene encodes CDR1 ENHRY and CDR2 SYGVKD. The CDR3 has 14 amino acids.

The chain carries TRBV10-2 and TRBJ2-1; a weak D match, TRBD2 (6 bases). The germline V gene has CDR1 WSHSY and CDR2 SAAADI. V was cut by 9 bases and J by 0 bases, with 15 bases left in between. The CDR3 has 15 residues. The CDR3 here is CASWSGLSSYNEQFF. The DNA of the CDR3 is TGCGCCAGTTGGAGCGGGCTGAGCTCCTACAATGAGCAGTTCTTC.

V usage is TRBV3-1 (or the pseudogene TRBV3-2) and J usage is TRBJ1-6; the D gene is possibly TRBD1 (6 bases). Germline CDR1 LGHDT, CDR2 YNNKEL (reference sequence). V was pared by 2 bases and J by 8 bases, with 16 bases between. This CDR3 has 16 amino acids. This CDR3 reads CASSQSRQGLYSPLHF. The CDR3 bases are TGTGCCAGCAGCCAAAGTCGTCAGGGGCTCTATTCACCCCTCCACTTT.

J is TRBJ1-1 and V is TRBV29-1; a weak D match, TRBD1 (5 bases). The V and J ends lost 6 bases and 2 bases respectively, with 13 bases between them. CDR3 length equals 13 residues. Germline V gene sequence: CDR1 SQVTM, CDR2 ANQGSEA. The CDR3 here is CSVIQVPNTEAFF. CDR3 coding DNA: TGCAGCGTCATACAGGTGCCTAACACTGAAGCTTTCTTT.

V is TRBV18 and J is TRBJ1-6; D gene uncertain. Per germline, CDR1 KGHSH and CDR2 LQKENI. V was pared by 5 bases and J by 2 bases, with 19 bases between. The CDR3 sequence is 18 residues long. As DNA, the CDR3 is TGTGCCAGCTCATCACGGGCCTTACAAGTCCCCTATAATTCACCCCTCCACTTT. Its protein product is CASSSRALQVPYNSPLHF.

The chain couples TRBV7-3 to TRBJ1-6; TRBD1 might be the D (6 bases). In germline, CDR1 is SGHTA, CDR2 FQGTGA. Trimming left V 3 bases short and J 5 bases short, with 11 bases between. The CDR3 sequence is 15 residues long. CDR3 in amino acids: CASSFGGANNSPLHF. In nucleotides, the CDR3 is TGTGCCAGCAGCTTTGGGGGGGCCAATAATTCACCCCTCCACTTT.

The CDR3 region has the DNA TGTGCCAGCAGTCCCGGACAGTATAATGAAAAACTGTTTTTT. It is translated as CASSPGQYNEKLFF. This chain connects TRBV6-5 to TRBJ1-4; maybe TRBD1 (6 bases). The V gene's germline CDR1 is MNHEY and CDR2 SVGAGI. V gave up 5 bases and J gave up 4 bases, with 11 bases separating them. CDR3 length: 14 residues.

This clone was detected once. This sequence joins TRBV6-1 and TRBJ2-7, with TRBD2 identical over 14 bases. Germline values: CDR1 MNHNS, CDR2 SASEGT. The V and J ends lost 3 bases and 5 bases, in that order; junction bases with no gene match: 3. The CDR3 consists of 15 residues. The CDR3: CASSETSGGAHEQYF. As DNA, the CDR3 is TGTGCCAGCAGTGAGACTAGCGGGGGGGCCCACGAGCAGTACTTC.

This clone turned up a few times. The genes are TRBV27 and TRBJ1-6; a possible D gene is TRBD1 (6 bases). V was clipped by 2 bases and J by 3 bases, with 20 bases between them. The germline CDR1 and CDR2 sequences are MNHEY and SMNVEV (reference sequence). The CDR3 sequence is 19 residues long. This CDR3 reads CASSLTPPDSLIYNSPLHF. CDR3 bases: TGTGCCAGCAGTTTAACCCCCCCGGACAGCCTGATCTATAATTCACCCCTCCACTTT.

About this clone: This sample also contains other DNA sequences that code for the same CDR3. The chain carries TRBV18 and TRBJ1-1; D gene unclear. The CDR3 consists of 13 residues. V was pared by 2 bases and J by 1 base, with 5 bases between. The germline gives CDR1 KGHSH, CDR2 LQKENI. CDR3 DNA sequence: TGTGCCAGCTCACCAACCAGGAACACTGAAGCTTTCTTT. Translation gives CASSPTRNTEAFF.

The genes are TRBV6-5 and TRBJ2-7; 8 bases line up with TRBD1. The V gene's germline CDR1 is MNHEY and CDR2 SVGAGI. The V segment lost 6 bases and the J segment 2 bases; nucleotides outside the gene matches: 6. CDR3 length: 14 amino acids. The CDR3 reads CASRPGTGPYEQYF. CDR3 nucleotides: TGTGCCAGCAGACCCGGGACAGGACCCTACGAGCAGTACTTC.